These 23 T cell receptor beta chains were sequenced from one sample in a study of control samples from healthy donors and cancer patients. Measured with immunoSEQ multiplex PCR; TCRdb has only the in-frame clones, and not every one. The table lists 100,000 to 150,000 clones, 80% to 95% of them singletons. Sequencing was done on a sample of PBMCs. The receptors stem from a man older than 75 with head and neck cancer.

The J gene is TRBJ1-5, the V gene TRBV16; D might be TRBD1 (5 bases). The CDR3 runs to 15 residues. Germline assignment: CDR1 KGHSY and CDR2 FQNENV. V lost 1 base and J 1 base, leaving 8 bases between the germline ends. As DNA, the CDR3 is TGTGCCAGCAGCCAATTAGCAGGGAGCAATCAGCCCCAGCATTTT. It translates to CASSQLAGSNQPQHF. The full variable domain, in which reference TRBV16 and TRBJ1-5 provide the parts outside the CDR3, is GEEVAQTPKHLVRGEGQKAKLYCAPIKGHSYVFWYQQVLKNEFKFLISFQNENVFDETGMPKERFSAKCLPNSPCSLEIQATKLEDSAVYFCASSQLAGSNQPQHFGDGTRLSIL.

The J gene is TRBJ1-6, the V gene TRBV11-2; TRBD1 matches at 8 bases. CDR1 and CDR2 from the germline V gene are SGHAT and FQNNGV. CDR3 size: 15 residues. After removal of 6 bases from V and 14 bases from J, the junction contained 15 bases not matched to a gene. CDR3 residues: CASRDRTGLFGSLHF. DNA for the CDR3: TGTGCCAGCAGAGACCGGACAGGGCTATTCGGATCCCTCCACTTT.

The V and J genes are TRBV2 and TRBJ1-4; 9 bases agree with TRBD1. The CDR3 totals 17 residues. V lost 0 bases and J lost 7; bases outside the gene matches: 9. Germline loops: CDR1 SNHLY, CDR2 FYNNEI. The CDR3 here is CASSEAVPGQGVEKLFF. The CDR3 coding sequence is TGTGCCAGCAGTGAAGCGGTTCCGGGACAGGGCGTTGAAAAACTGTTTTTT.

The gene calls are TRBV4-1 and TRBJ1-5; no clear D. The CDR3 length is 18 residues. The ends were cut back, 0 bases at V and 0 bases at J, with 15 bases in the middle. Per germline, CDR1 MGHRA and CDR2 YSYEKL. CDR3 nucleotides: TGCGCCAGCAGCCAAGATGGAGGCGGGCTCGTTAGCAATCAGCCCCAGCATTTT. This sequence encodes CASSQDGGGLVSNQPQHF.

The V and J genes are TRBV29-1 and TRBJ2-2; the match to TRBD2 covers 7 bases. The CDR3 contains 13 residues. Losses at the gene ends were 6 bases for V and 1 base for J; bases not matched to a gene: 2. CDR1 is SQVTM and CDR2 is ANQGSEA in the germline V gene. The CDR3 here is CSVRTRNTGELFF. Here the CDR3 DNA reads TGCAGCGTCAGGACTAGGAACACCGGGGAGCTGTTTTTT.

The chain is built from TRBV7-7 and TRBJ2-7; TRBD1 matches 7 bases. The CDR3 loop spans 14 amino acids. V lost 5 bases to trimming and J lost 5 bases; unmatched junction nucleotides: 9. The V gene's germline CDR1 is SSHAT and CDR2 FNYEAQ (reference sequence). CDR3 sequence reads: CASSPTGSPHEQYF. The CDR3 DNA reads as TGTGCCAGCAGCCCGACAGGGTCTCCCCACGAGCAGTACTTC.

The sample holds one count of this clone. V gene TRBV5-1 combines with J gene TRBJ2-7; D unresolved. Trimming took 4 bases from V and 3 from J, leaving 5 bases between them. The length of the CDR3 is 11 residues. Germline loops: CDR1 SGHRS, CDR2 YFSETQ. The CDR3 is CASSGDYEQYF. CDR3 coding DNA: TGCGCCAGCAGCGGCGACTACGAGCAGTACTTC.

The chain uses TRBV12-3 or TRBV12-4 and TRBJ1-2, with 8 bases matching TRBD1. With V trimmed by 5 bases and J by 4 bases, 3 bases remained unmatched. This CDR3 is 13 amino acids long. CDR3 in amino acids: CASSPGQGYGYTF. In nucleotides, the CDR3 is TGTGCCAGCAGTCCCGGACAGGGCTATGGCTACACCTTC.

This chain uses TRBV19 with TRBJ2-1, with 10 positions matching TRBD2. Germline-derived CDR1 and CDR2 are LNHDA and SQIVND (reference sequence). CDR3 length: 17 residues. V lost 4 bases to trimming and J lost 3 bases; unmatched junction nucleotides: 9. The CDR3 spells CASSTSSSSGGYNEQFF. The CDR3 region has the DNA TGTGCCAGTAGTACTTCTTCTTCTAGCGGGGGCTACAATGAGCAGTTCTTC. Combining the CDR3 with reference TRBV19 and TRBJ2-1 gives the whole variable domain DGGITQSPKYLFRKEGQNVTLSCEQNLNHDAMYWYRQDPGQGLRLIYYSQIVNDFQKGDIAEGYSVSREKKESFPLTVTSAQKNPTAFYLCASSTSSSSGGYNEQFFGPGTRLTVL.

J is TRBJ1-1 and V is TRBV19; the match to TRBD1 covers 7 bases. V trimming: 9 bases; J trimming: 7 bases; junction bases outside the gene matches: 11. This CDR3 has 13 amino acids. CDR1 and CDR2 (germline): LNHDA, SQIVND (reference sequence). As DNA, the CDR3 is TGTGCCAGCTACGTGAGGGGGCGAAATGAAGCTTTCTTT. This encodes CASYVRGRNEAFF.

The chain joins TRBV12-5 to TRBJ2-7, with 11 bases identical to TRBD2. Germline values: CDR1 LGHNT, CDR2 FRNRAP. The V segment lost 0 bases and the J segment 3 bases; nucleotides outside the gene matches: 19. The CDR3 extends over 21 amino acids. The DNA of the CDR3 is TGTGCTAGTGGTTTGGTTACTATCAACAGGGACCGGACTAGCGGGCGCTACGAGCAGTACTTC. It yields the protein CASGLVTINRDRTSGRYEQYF. Together with reference TRBV12-5 and TRBJ2-7, the CDR3 gives the full variable domain: DARVTQTPRHKVTEMGQEVTMRCQPILGHNTVFWYRQTMMQGLELLAYFRNRAPLDDSGMPKDRFSAEMPDATLATLKIQPSEPRDSAVYFCASGLVTINRDRTSGRYEQYFGPGTRLTVT.

The genes are TRBV7-8 and TRBJ1-1, with D possibly being TRBD1 (6 bases). Germline V gene lookup returns CDR1 SGHVS and CDR2 FQNEAQ. Trimming took off 6 bases at V and 1 base at J, with 9 bases between the two ends. This CDR3 has 13 residues. The CDR3 loop reads CASSTGRNTEAFF. The CDR3 DNA follows: TGTGCCAGCAGTACAGGGAGGAACACTGAAGCTTTCTTT. Full variable domain (remainder filled in from reference TRBV7-8 and TRBJ1-1): GAGVSQSPRYKVAKRGQDVALRCDPISGHVSLFWYQQALGQGPEFLTYFQNEAQLDKSGLPSDRFFAERPEGSVSTLKIQRTQQEDSAVYLCASSTGRNTEAFFGQGTRLTVV.

With respect to this clone: The same CDR3 is also encoded by other DNA sequences in this sample. The CDR3 reads CASSLGQGNTEAFF. CDR3 bases: TGTGCCAGCAGCTTAGGACAGGGCAACACTGAAGCTTTCTTT. The rearrangement joins TRBV7-2 to TRBJ1-1; 7 bases map to TRBD1. CDR1 is SGHTA and CDR2 is FQGNSA in the germline V gene. The CDR3 sequence is 14 residues long. Trimming took 1 base from V and 2 from J; bases not matched to a gene: 1.

In regard to this clone: The junction does not match germline at one end; this may be a read error. The DNA for the CDR3 is TGTGCCGGCAGCCAAGATGTTGGGCTAGCGGGACGCATTCAGTACTTC. It codes for CAGSQDVGLAGRIQYF. The V gene is TRBV3-1 (or the pseudogene TRBV3-2), the J gene TRBJ2-4, with 9 bases fitting TRBD2. Germline CDR1 LGHDT, CDR2 YNNKEL (reference sequence). This CDR3 region has 16 residues.

The V call is TRBV7-9, the J call TRBJ2-1; possibly TRBD2 for D (6 bases). Trimming left V 1 base short and J 15 bases short, with 13 bases between. The CDR3 length is 12 residues. Germline assignment: CDR1 SEHNR and CDR2 FQNEAQ (reference sequence). The CDR3 region is CASSLVAGRAFF. CDR3 sequence (DNA): TGTGCCAGCAGCTTAGTGGCGGGAAGGGCGTTCTTC.

V and J are TRBV18 and TRBJ1-1; TRBD1 matches at 7 bases. The J segment lost 5 bases and the V segment lost 6 bases, leaving 15 bases of the junction unmatched. The CDR3 is made up of 16 amino acids. Germline V gene data show CDR1 as KGHSH and CDR2 as LQKENI. Here the CDR3 reads CASSSSTGTEKTEAFF. DNA of the CDR3: TGTGCCAGCTCCTCCAGTACCGGGACAGAAAAAACTGAAGCTTTCTTT.

The chain recombines TRBV14 with TRBJ2-1, with 9 bases fitting TRBD2. CDR3 length equals 15 residues. The J segment lost 7 bases and the V segment lost 6 bases, leaving 10 bases of the junction unmatched. Germline V lookup: CDR1 SGHDN, CDR2 FVKESK. Here the CDR3 reads CASRRGGALMNEQFF. CDR3 in DNA: TGTGCCAGCAGACGCGGGGGGGCCTTAATGAATGAGCAGTTCTTC.

The rearrangement joins TRBV5-1 to TRBJ1-2; D is unresolved. This CDR3 spans 14 amino acids. V lost 4 bases and J 3 bases, leaving 13 bases between the germline ends. Germline values: CDR1 SGHRS, CDR2 YFSETQ. The CDR3 DNA is TGCGCCAGCAGCGCGGCAGGAGGTGACTATGGCTACACCTTC. Translation gives CASSAAGGDYGYTF.

The chain joins TRBV5-1 to TRBJ2-5; D may match TRBD1 or TRBD2 (5 bases each). Trimming stripped 0 bases from V and 5 bases from J, with 11 bases between. The CDR3 has 14 residues. The germline gives CDR1 SGHRS, CDR2 YFSETQ. CDR3 DNA: TGCGCCAGCAGCTTGGCCCAGGGAGATGAGACCCAGTACTTC. Its protein product is CASSLAQGDETQYF.

The chain joins TRBV24-1 to TRBJ2-2; weak D call: TRBD2 (6 bases). CDR3 length: 13 amino acids. Trimming shortened V by 9 bases and J by 5 bases, and 12 bases separated the two germline ends. Germline V gene data show CDR1 as KGHDR and CDR2 as SFDVKD. CDR3 in amino acids: CATGRAGTGELFF. DNA of the CDR3: TGTGCCACCGGGCGAGCGGGTACCGGGGAGCTGTTTTTT.

This clone was seen once. The J gene is TRBJ2-2, the V gene TRBV11-2, with TRBD2 as a possible D gene (5 bases). V dropped 5 bases and J dropped 4 bases, with 20 bases sitting between them. Germline CDR1 and CDR2: SGHAT and FQNNGV. This CDR3 is built from 17 residues. The CDR3 loop is CASSQSLTLAGTGELFF. The CDR3 DNA sequence: TGTGCCAGCAGCCAGTCTTTGACTCTCGCGGGCACCGGGGAGCTGTTTTTT.

The chain recombines TRBV10-3 with TRBJ1-2, with a possible D match to TRBD1 (5 bases). The V end lost 6 bases, the J end lost 3 bases, and 11 bases lay between the germline ends. Germline CDR1 and CDR2: ENHRY and SYGVKD. The CDR3 is 13 residues long. As DNA, the CDR3 is TGTGCCATCAGCGACAGAACTTACTATGGCTACACCTTC. This sequence encodes CAISDRTYYGYTF.

The J gene is TRBJ2-3, the V gene TRBV5-1, with 7 bases lining up with TRBD2. V was pared by 3 bases and J by 1 base, with 5 bases of the junction left unmatched. CDR3 size: 15 residues. Germline CDR1 and CDR2: SGHRS and YFSETQ. The CDR3 coding sequence is TGCGCCAGCAGCTACGCGGGGGTTGGCACAGATACGCAGTATTTT. Translation gives CASSYAGVGTDTQYF.